This T cell receptor (beta chain) was recovered during a study of blood T cells in healthy people across ages. Study outcomes and limitations: Aged donors had fewer naive CD4+ cells and lower diversity than long-lived donors. From one million sequenced T cells, diversity estimates were lower bounds.

Next came a second PCR, run for roughly 6 to 11 cycles, which used a sample-barcoded 5' primer along with a J-beta primer mix. TCRdb itself ran the 5' RACE reads through MiXCR, one entry per CDR3 protein. Of about 1.6 million distinct CDR3 sequences in the sample, 30% to 35% are singletons; the top ten hold 11%. This clonotype was seen only once. Its antigen is not known. The source of this sequence is a young woman in good health. The sequenced sample was blood.

DNA of the CDR3: TGCGCCAGCAGCTCGAGGGACAATGGGTATAATTCACCCCTCCACTTT. This translates into CASSSRDNGYNSPLHF. The rearrangement joins TRBV5-1 to TRBJ1-6, with a weak D call TRBD1 (6 bases). Germline V CDR1 and CDR2: SGHRS, YFSETQ. The CDR3 runs to 16 residues. Between the trimmed V and J ends, which lost 3 bases and 4 bases, there was a span of 14 bases.